These 24 T cell receptor beta chains came from one sample sequenced in a study of cytomegalovirus exposure and HLA in healthy donors. Vbeta (60) and Jbeta (13) primers were used in the PCR. The method was immunoSEQ multiplex PCR; TCRdb's version includes in-frame clones alone and lacks a portion of them. Of approximately 150,000 clones in the sample, about three quarters were seen once. The specimen was PBMCs. Receptors originate from a man between 40 and 49 years old in good health and CMV-seronegative.

This clone was seen a single time. CDR3 protein: CSVVFVAEQETQYF. CDR3 DNA: TGCAGCGTTGTTTTTGTGGCAGAACAAGAGACCCAGTACTTC. The J gene is TRBJ2-5, the V gene TRBV29-1; D gene uncertain. CDR1 and CDR2 from the germline V gene are SQVTM and ANQGSEA. CDR3 length: 14 residues. V gave up 4 bases and J gave up 2 bases, with 14 bases separating them.

The chain recombines TRBV5-4 with TRBJ1-6, with unresolved D. Trimming took 0 bases from V and 7 from J, leaving 14 bases between them. The CDR3 has 16 amino acids. CDR1 and CDR2 from the germline V gene are SGHNT and YYREEE (reference sequence). The CDR3 sequence is CASSLDRRHTNSPLHF. In DNA form, the CDR3 reads TGTGCCAGCAGCTTGGATCGCAGACACACCAATTCACCCCTCCACTTT.

Notes on this clone: Germline and junction disagree at one end, which may indicate a read error. The rearrangement uses TRBV20-1 and TRBJ1-4, with D perhaps TRBD1 (5 bases). CDR1 and CDR2 (germline): DFQATT, SNEGSKA (reference sequence). This CDR3 has 10 amino acids. For the CDR3, the DNA is TGCAGTGCTAGATACGGGGGGGTCGTTTTT. Amino acid sequence: CSARYGGVVF.

This chain uses TRBV10-3 with TRBJ2-7; 8 positions match TRBD2. Germline CDR1 and CDR2: ENHRY and SYGVKD. V shed 3 bases, J shed 5 bases, and the junction held 9 bases outside the gene matches. CDR3 size: 15 residues. The CDR3 here is CAISELPTSENEQYF. As DNA, the CDR3 is TGTGCCATCAGTGAACTCCCGACTAGCGAGAACGAGCAGTACTTC.

This clone was seen a few times. The rearrangement joins TRBV19 to TRBJ2-7; 8 bases map to TRBD2. Germline CDR1 LNHDA, CDR2 SQIVND (reference sequence). The CDR3 length is 15 residues. The ends lost 6 bases at V and 4 bases at J; junction bases unmatched: 11. DNA for the CDR3: TGTGCCAGTAGGGACCTGAGCGGGAGTGTTTACGAGCAGTACTTC. It translates to CASRDLSGSVYEQYF.

This rearrangement joins TRBV7-3 to TRBJ2-7; the D gene is possibly TRBD2 (5 bases). Germline assignment: CDR1 SGHTA and CDR2 FQGTGA. V was cut by 1 base and J by 2 bases, with 6 bases left in between. This CDR3 is built from 13 residues. The CDR3 DNA reads TGTGCCAGCAGCTTAAACGGGGCCTACGAGCAGTACTTC. Encoded protein: CASSLNGAYEQYF. Full variable domain (remainder filled in from reference TRBV7-3 and TRBJ2-7): GAGVSQTPSNKVTEKGKYVELRCDPISGHTALYWYRQSLGQGPEFLIYFQGTGAADDSGLPNDRFFAVRPEGSVSTLKIQRTERGDSAVYLCASSLNGAYEQYFGPGTRLTVT.

The V gene is TRBV6-4, the J gene TRBJ1-1; D call uncertain. V lost 2 bases and J 4 bases, leaving 8 bases between the germline ends. CDR1 and CDR2 from the germline V gene are MRHNA and SNTAGT. The CDR3 spans 13 residues. This CDR3 reads CASSDPRGTEAFF. CDR3 coding DNA: TGTGCCAGCAGTGACCCCCGGGGCACTGAAGCTTTCTTT.

This clone has just one count. The chain carries TRBV19 and TRBJ2-2, with 11 bases that match TRBD2. V lost 1 base to trimming and J lost 3 bases; unmatched junction nucleotides: 7. The CDR3 is 18 residues long. The germline gives CDR1 LNHDA, CDR2 SQIVND (reference sequence). The CDR3 nucleotides read TGTGCCAGTAGTATAGTAACTAGCGGGAGAATGTACACCGGGGAGCTGTTTTTT. It translates to CASSIVTSGRMYTGELFF.

The chain uses TRBV27 and TRBJ2-7, with D possibly matching TRBD1 (6 bases). The V end lost 5 bases, the J end lost 2 bases, and 13 bases lay between the germline ends. The CDR3 is 14 residues long. Germline CDR1 MNHEY, CDR2 SMNVEV (reference sequence). The CDR3 coding sequence is TGTGCCAGCAGTACTTCTAGGGGGACCTACGAGCAGTACTTC. This gives the protein CASSTSRGTYEQYF.

The rearrangement uses TRBV10-2 and TRBJ2-1, with 14 bases aligning to TRBD2. Germline loops: CDR1 WSHSY, CDR2 SAAADI. The CDR3 length is 17 residues. V shed 7 bases and J 1 base; nucleotides not matched to a gene: 6. CDR3: CASKSGTSGSSYNEQFF. CDR3 sequence (DNA): TGCGCCAGCAAATCAGGGACTAGCGGGAGTTCCTACAATGAGCAGTTCTTC.

This chain joins TRBV28 and TRBJ2-3, with D possibly being TRBD2 (6 bases). Germline lookup yields CDR1 MDHEN and CDR2 SYDVKM. The CDR3 consists of 14 residues. Deletions cut 5 bases from V and 2 bases from J, with 11 bases between. CDR3 nucleotide sequence: TGTGCCAGCAGTCCCGGGGGAGCCACAGATACGCAGTATTTT. Translation: CASSPGGATDTQYF.

This clone was counted a single time. This sequence joins TRBV4-1 and TRBJ2-5; the match to TRBD2 covers 10 bases. Germline CDR1 is MGHRA and CDR2 is YSYEKL. J was trimmed by 3 bases and V by 6 bases; bases with no gene match: 10. The CDR3 extends over 16 amino acids. In DNA form, the CDR3 reads TGCGCCAGCAGTGAGGCGGGACTAGCGAAAAAAGAGACCCAGTACTTC. This gives the protein CASSEAGLAKKETQYF.

This clone was found a few times. V and J are TRBV11-2 and TRBJ2-1, with TRBD2 identical over 7 bases. This CDR3 spans 16 amino acids. With 0 bases clipped from V and 2 bases from J, the junction kept 4 bases outside the gene matches. Germline values: CDR1 SGHAT, CDR2 FQNNGV. The CDR3 nucleotides read TGTGCCAGCAGCTTAGATTCTGCGGGAGCCTACAATGAGCAGTTCTTC. Protein product: CASSLDSAGAYNEQFF.

The table lists this clone with a few counts. V gene TRBV18 combines with J gene TRBJ2-2; TRBD2 agrees at 13 bases. From germline, CDR1 is KGHSH and CDR2 LQKENI. Losses at the gene ends were 4 bases for V and 6 bases for J; bases not matched to a gene: 11. The CDR3 extends over 18 amino acids. The CDR3, as DNA: TGTGCCAGCTCACTTCCTGCACTACTAGCGGGAGGGTCCGGGGAGCTGTTTTTT. Protein sequence: CASSLPALLAGGSGELFF.

The chain links TRBV11-2 to TRBJ1-2; possibly TRBD1 for D (5 bases). The CDR3 is made up of 15 amino acids. Germline assignment: CDR1 SGHAT and CDR2 FQNNGV. Trimming removed 0 bases at V and 4 bases at J, with 12 bases between. As DNA, the CDR3 is TGTGCCAGCAGCTTAGATGGGAGGGGCGGCTATGGCTACACCTTC. Translating gives CASSLDGRGGYGYTF.

The CDR3 nucleotides read TGTGCCGGACAGGGGACGGCTGGAAACACCATATATTTT. Residues: CAGQGTAGNTIYF. The chain is built from TRBV2 and TRBJ1-3; 9 bases map to TRBD1. Germline trimming cut 11 bases from V and 2 bases from J; bases unmatched to any gene: 4. The CDR3 totals 13 residues. In germline, CDR1 is SNHLY, CDR2 FYNNEI.

The rearrangement links TRBV30 to TRBJ2-2; the D gene is possibly TRBD2 (5 bases). V lost 0 bases, J lost 6 bases, and 11 bases lay in between. This CDR3 is built from 14 residues. Germline CDR1 is GTSNPN and CDR2 is SVGIG (reference sequence). CDR3 sequence: CAWSVGSGAGELFF. The CDR3 nucleotides read TGTGCCTGGAGTGTTGGCTCCGGGGCCGGGGAGCTGTTTTTT.

This clone occurred once. This rearrangement joins TRBV4-2 to TRBJ2-7; D might be TRBD2 (7 bases). V lost 0 bases and J 6 bases, leaving 24 bases between the germline ends. This CDR3 contains 18 residues. Germline CDR1 and CDR2: LGHNA and YNFKEQ. The CDR3 nucleotides read TGTGCCAGCAGCCAAGATCCGCCTCTAGCAGCGAGGGGGGGCGAGCAGTACTTC. Translated: CASSQDPPLAARGGEQYF.

The chain carries TRBV2 and TRBJ1-6; the match to TRBD1 covers 7 bases. The CDR3 has 15 amino acids. CDR1 SNHLY and CDR2 FYNNEI come from the germline V gene. V was clipped by 7 bases and J by 7 bases; unmatched bases: 10. The CDR3 here is CASTEGQRANSPLHF. In DNA form, the CDR3 reads TGTGCCAGCACCGAGGGACAGAGAGCCAATTCACCCCTCCACTTT.

This chain uses TRBV5-1 with TRBJ1-4, with 9 bases lining up with TRBD1. V was pared by 4 bases and J by 3 bases, with 7 bases of the junction left unmatched. Germline lookup yields CDR1 SGHRS and CDR2 YFSETQ. The CDR3 loop spans 16 amino acids. CDR3 amino acids: CASSRGQGRSNEKLFF. The CDR3 region has the DNA TGCGCCAGCAGCCGGGGACAGGGAAGGTCTAATGAAAAACTGTTTTTT.

This clone was counted only a few times. The chain links TRBV5-1 to TRBJ1-2, with 7 bases lining up with TRBD1. The germline CDR1 and CDR2 sequences are SGHRS and YFSETQ. The junction had 3 bases not matched to a gene; V was cut back by 4 bases and J by 0 bases. The CDR3 spans 14 residues. The CDR3 spells CASSAGTANYGYTF. Here the CDR3 DNA reads TGCGCCAGCAGCGCCGGGACAGCTAACTATGGCTACACCTTC. Filled out from reference TRBV5-1 and TRBJ1-2, the complete variable domain reads KAGVTQTPRYLIKTRGQQVTLSCSPISGHRSVSWYQQTPGQGLQFLFEYFSETQRNKGNFPGRFSGRQFSNSRSEMNVSTLELGDSALYLCASSAGTANYGYTFGSGTRLTVV.

This chain joins TRBV7-9 and TRBJ1-4, with D unresolved. CDR3 length: 13 residues. Germline V gene data show CDR1 as SEHNR and CDR2 as FQNEAQ (reference sequence). V was clipped by 5 bases and J by 8 bases, with 12 bases between them. The CDR3 loop is CASSPPQREKLFF. The CDR3 region has the DNA TGTGCCAGCAGCCCCCCCCAGCGGGAAAAACTGTTTTTT.

The chain uses TRBV11-2 and TRBJ2-7; TRBD1 might be the D (5 bases). The CDR3 has 13 amino acids. Germline assignment: CDR1 SGHAT and CDR2 FQNNGV. Trimming cost V 1 base and J 5 bases, with 9 bases left between them. The CDR3 nucleotides read TGTGCCAGCAGCTTAGCAGGGATCCACGAGCAGTACTTC. Protein: CASSLAGIHEQYF.

This chain joins TRBV12-2 and TRBJ2-2; the table's D call TRBD2 went unverified against the DNA. TRBV12-2 is labeled a pseudogene. The CDR3 runs to 19 residues. CDR3 sequence: CASRLAGPFSGRVTGELFF. The CDR3 region has the DNA TGTGCAAGTCGCTTAGCGGGACCTTTTAGCGGGAGAGTCACCGGGGAGCTGTTTTTT.